This TCR beta chain was recorded in a study of cytomegalovirus exposure and HLA in healthy donors. V lost 4 bases to trimming and J lost 0 bases, with 10 bases between them. The CDR3 totals 14 residues. Per the germline V gene, CDR1 is SGDLS and CDR2 is YYNGEE. Primers included in the PCR were 60 Vbeta and 13 Jbeta primers. Assay used: immunoSEQ multiplex PCR; TCRdb lists only in-frame clones, some missing. The sample lists approximately 200,000 clones; 65% to 90% were seen once. The V call is TRBV9, the J call TRBJ1-1, with D perhaps TRBD1 (5 bases). The receptor comes from a woman between 45 and 65 years old in good health and CMV-seronegative. Sequencing was carried out using PBMCs. The CDR3 loop is CASSPPDMNTEAFF. The CDR3 coding sequence is TGTGCCAGCAGCCCCCCGGACATGAACACTGAAGCTTTCTTT.